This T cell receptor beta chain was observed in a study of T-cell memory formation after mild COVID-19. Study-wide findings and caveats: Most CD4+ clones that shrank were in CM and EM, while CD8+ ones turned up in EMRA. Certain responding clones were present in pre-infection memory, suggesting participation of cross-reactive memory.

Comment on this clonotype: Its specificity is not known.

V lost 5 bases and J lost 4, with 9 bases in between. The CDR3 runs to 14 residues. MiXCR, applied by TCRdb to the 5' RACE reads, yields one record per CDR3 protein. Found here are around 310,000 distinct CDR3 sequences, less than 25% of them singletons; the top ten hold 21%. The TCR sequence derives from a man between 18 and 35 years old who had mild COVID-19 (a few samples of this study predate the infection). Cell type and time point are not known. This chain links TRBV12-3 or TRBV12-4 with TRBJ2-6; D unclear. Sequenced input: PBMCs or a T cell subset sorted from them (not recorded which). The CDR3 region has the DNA TGTGCCAGCAGTACCCATACCGGGGCCAACGTCCTGACTTTC. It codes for CASSTHTGANVLTF.